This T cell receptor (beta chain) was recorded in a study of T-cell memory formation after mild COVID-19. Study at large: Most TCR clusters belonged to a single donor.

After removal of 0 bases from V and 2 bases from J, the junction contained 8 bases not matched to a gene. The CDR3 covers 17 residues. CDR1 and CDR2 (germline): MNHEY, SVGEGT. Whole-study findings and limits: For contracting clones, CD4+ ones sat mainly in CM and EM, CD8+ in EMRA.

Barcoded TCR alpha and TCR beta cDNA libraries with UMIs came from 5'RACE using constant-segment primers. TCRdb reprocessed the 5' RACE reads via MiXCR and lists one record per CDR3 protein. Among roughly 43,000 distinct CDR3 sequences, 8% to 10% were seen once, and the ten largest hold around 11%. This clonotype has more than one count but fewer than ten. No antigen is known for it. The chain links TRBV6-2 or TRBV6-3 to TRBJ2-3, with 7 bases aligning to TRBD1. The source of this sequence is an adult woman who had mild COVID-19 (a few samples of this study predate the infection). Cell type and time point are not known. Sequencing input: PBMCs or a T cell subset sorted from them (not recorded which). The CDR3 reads CASSYSLGQADTDTQYF. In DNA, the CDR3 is TGTGCCAGCAGTTACTCCCTCGGACAGGCTGACACAGATACGCAGTATTTT.